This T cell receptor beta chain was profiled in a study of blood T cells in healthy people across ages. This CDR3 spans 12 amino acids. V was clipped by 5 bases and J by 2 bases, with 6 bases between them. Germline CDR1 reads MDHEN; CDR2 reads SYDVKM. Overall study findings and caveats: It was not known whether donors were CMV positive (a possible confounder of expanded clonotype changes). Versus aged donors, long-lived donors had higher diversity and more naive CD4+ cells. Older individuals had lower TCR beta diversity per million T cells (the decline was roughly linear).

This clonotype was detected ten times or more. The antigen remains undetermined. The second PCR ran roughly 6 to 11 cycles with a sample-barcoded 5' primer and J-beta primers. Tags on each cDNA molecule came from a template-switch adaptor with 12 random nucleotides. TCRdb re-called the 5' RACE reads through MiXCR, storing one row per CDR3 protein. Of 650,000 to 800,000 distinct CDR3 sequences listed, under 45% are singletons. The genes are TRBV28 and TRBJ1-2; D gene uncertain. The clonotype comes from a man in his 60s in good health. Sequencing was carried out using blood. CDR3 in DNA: TGTGCCAGCAGTCGGATCAACTATGGCTACACCTTC. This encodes CASSRINYGYTF.